Below are 20 T cell receptor beta chains sequenced from a single sample in a study of blood T cell repertoires in COVID-19. Sequencing used immunoSEQ multiplex PCR; TCRdb keeps in-frame clones, though not all of them. The sample has over 90,000 clones, roughly 80% seen once. Sequenced material: peripheral blood. These receptors came from a man of 80 years or more with active or convalescent COVID-19.

The chain is built from TRBV5-8 and TRBJ2-6; D perhaps matches TRBD2 (5 bases). Germline CDR1 SGHTS, CDR2 YDEGEE. V dropped 3 bases and J dropped 8 bases, with 15 bases sitting between them. The CDR3 has 15 amino acids. The CDR3 sequence is CASSSRVGLSNVLTF. CDR3 in DNA: TGTGCCAGCAGCTCGAGGGTTGGGTTGTCCAACGTCCTGACTTTC.

This chain links TRBV28 with TRBJ2-1; maybe TRBD1 (6 bases). Germline assignment: CDR1 MDHEN and CDR2 SYDVKM. The CDR3 consists of 14 residues. V was trimmed by 6 bases and J by 8 bases, leaving 17 bases between them. The CDR3 is CASSPELGADEQFF. The DNA for the CDR3 is TGTGCCAGCAGCCCCGAGCTGGGGGCGGATGAGCAGTTCTTC.

J is TRBJ1-3 and V is TRBV18; 7 nucleotides match TRBD1. V gave up 6 bases and J gave up 2 bases; unmatched junction bases: 10. The germline CDR1 and CDR2 sequences are KGHSH and LQKENI. The CDR3 is made up of 16 amino acids. CDR3 nucleotide sequence: TGTGCCAGCTCTCTGCAGTCGAGGGGGCCTGGAAACACCATATATTTT. Amino acids: CASSLQSRGPGNTIYF.

The chain has TRBV6-2 or TRBV6-3 and TRBJ1-2; TRBD1 matches at 7 bases. V was clipped by 6 bases and J by 4 bases; unmatched bases: 11. This CDR3 is built from 15 residues. Germline values: CDR1 MNHEY, CDR2 SVGEGT. The CDR3 here is CASSPNTGEIYGYTF. DNA for the CDR3: TGTGCCAGCAGCCCAAACACAGGGGAAATCTATGGCTACACCTTC.

This chain uses TRBV4-1 with TRBJ2-7, with 12 bases lining up with TRBD2. With V trimmed by 1 base and J by 7 bases, 5 bases remained unmatched. CDR1 is MGHRA and CDR2 is YSYEKL in the germline V gene. The CDR3 sequence is 15 residues long. In DNA form, the CDR3 reads TGCGCCAGCAGCCAAGGACTAGCGGGGGCGGGGGAGCAGTACTTC. It yields the protein CASSQGLAGAGEQYF.

There are a few counts of this clone. V is TRBV2 and J is TRBJ1-5; a weak D match, TRBD1 (6 bases). The germline gives CDR1 SNHLY, CDR2 FYNNEI. There are 14 residues in the CDR3. V was clipped by 4 bases and J by 5 bases, with 12 bases between them. In DNA form, the CDR3 reads TGTGCCAGCAGTGGAACAGGGAGCGATCAGCCCCAGCATTTT. This sequence encodes CASSGTGSDQPQHF.

Only one count was recorded for this clone. The chain is built from TRBV25-1 and TRBJ1-6, with TRBD1 matching 10 bases. V lost 1 base to trimming and J lost 10 bases; unmatched junction nucleotides: 7. Germline CDR1 and CDR2: MGHDK and SYGVNS. This CDR3 comprises 16 residues. DNA of the CDR3: TGTGCCAGCAGTGAATGGGCGGGGACAGGGGCCTCACCCCTCCACTTT. This encodes CASSEWAGTGASPLHF.

The V call is TRBV5-8, the J call TRBJ2-1; the match to TRBD2 covers 7 bases. Germline V gene sequence: CDR1 SGHTS, CDR2 YDEGEE. V lost 4 bases, J lost 0 bases, and 4 bases stayed unmatched. The CDR3 spans 15 residues. The DNA of the CDR3 is TGTGCCAGCAGCCCTAGCGGCAGCTCCTACAATGAGCAGTTCTTC. Translated: CASSPSGSSYNEQFF.

J is TRBJ2-3 and V is TRBV4-2; 9 bases fit TRBD1. The CDR3 loop spans 16 amino acids. Germline loops: CDR1 LGHNA, CDR2 YNFKEQ. Losses at the gene ends were 1 base for V and 3 bases for J; bases not matched to a gene: 5. CDR3 sequence: CASSQAGQGRTDTQYF. The CDR3 bases are TGTGCCAGCAGCCAAGCGGGACAGGGTCGAACAGATACGCAGTATTTT.

The chain's CDR3 is CASSPLAGGLSGELFF. The CDR3 DNA is TGTGCCAGCAGCCCCCTGGCGGGGGGCCTTTCAGGGGAGCTGTTTTTT. The chain joins TRBV7-9 to TRBJ2-2; 8 bases are a match to TRBD2. Germline loops: CDR1 SEHNR, CDR2 FQNEAQ (reference sequence). The V and J ends lost 5 bases and 8 bases, in that order; junction bases with no gene match: 13. This CDR3 is 16 amino acids long.

The chain is built from TRBV28 and TRBJ2-7; the D is unclear. V lost 3 bases and J 2 bases, leaving 8 bases between the germline ends. The CDR3 consists of 13 residues. In germline, CDR1 is MDHEN, CDR2 SYDVKM. Here the CDR3 DNA reads TGTGCCAGCAGTTTGGGCAGGACCTACGAGCAGTACTTC. Protein: CASSLGRTYEQYF.

The count of this clone is one. V gene TRBV28 combines with J gene TRBJ2-7; the D is unclear. Deletions cut 5 bases from V and 1 base from J, with 15 bases between. Germline values: CDR1 MDHEN, CDR2 SYDVKM. This CDR3 contains 15 residues. The CDR3 DNA is TGTGCCAGCAGTCCCCCTGGTCAGGCGTCCTACGAGCAGTACTTC. Protein: CASSPPGQASYEQYF.

The chain is built from TRBV5-6 and TRBJ2-5; 13 positions match TRBD2. CDR1 and CDR2 from the germline V gene are SGHDT and YYEEEE. J was trimmed by 5 bases and V by 4 bases; bases with no gene match: 8. CDR3 length: 16 amino acids. The CDR3 nucleotides read TGTGCCAGCAGCCCCCCGGGACTAGCGGGGCAGGAGACCCAGTACTTC. Translated: CASSPPGLAGQETQYF.

This chain uses TRBV29-1 with TRBJ2-4, with no clear D. This CDR3 is built from 15 residues. Per germline, CDR1 SQVTM and CDR2 ANQGSEA. The V end lost 4 bases, the J end lost 0 bases, and 13 bases lay between the germline ends. The CDR3 region is CSVVEGDLAKNIQYF. CDR3 DNA: TGCAGCGTTGTCGAAGGAGATCTAGCCAAAAACATTCAGTACTTC.

The J gene is TRBJ2-3, the V gene TRBV28; TRBD2 agrees at 12 bases. V gave up 2 bases and J gave up 2 bases; unmatched junction bases: 8. Germline V CDR1 and CDR2: MDHEN, SYDVKM. This CDR3 region has 18 residues. The CDR3 nucleotides read TGTGCCAGCAGTTTACCAGGACTAGCGGGGATTTACACAGATACGCAGTATTTT. This codes for CASSLPGLAGIYTDTQYF.

The chain joins TRBV3-1 (or the pseudogene TRBV3-2) to TRBJ2-7, with TRBD1 identical over 8 bases. The CDR3 totals 14 residues. CDR1 is LGHDT and CDR2 is YNNKEL in the germline V gene (reference sequence). Trimming at V came to 1 base and at J to 9 bases, leaving 8 bases not matched to a gene. CDR3 loop: CASSQGRGLIRQYF. The CDR3 DNA reads TGTGCCAGCAGCCAAGGCAGGGGGCTTATCCGGCAGTACTTC.

The chain is built from TRBV25-1 and TRBJ2-5, with 9 bases identical to TRBD2. Germline loops: CDR1 MGHDK, CDR2 SYGVNS. V lost 6 bases to trimming and J lost 4 bases; unmatched junction nucleotides: 15. There are 17 residues in the CDR3. CDR3 nucleotide sequence: TGTGCCAGCAGCCCAATGGGGGGACTAGCCCGGGCAGAGACCCAGTACTTC. Its protein product is CASSPMGGLARAETQYF. The complete variable domain, with remaining parts taken from reference TRBV25-1 and TRBJ2-5, reads EADIYQTPRYLVIGTGKKITLECSQTMGHDKMYWYQQDPGMELHLIHYSYGVNSTEKGDLSSESTVSRIRTEHFPLTLESARPSHTSQYLCASSPMGGLARAETQYFGPGTRLLVL.

This rearrangement joins TRBV5-6 to TRBJ1-3, with a weak D call TRBD1 (6 bases). The V gene lost 4 bases and the J gene lost 4 bases, with 15 bases spanning the gap. The CDR3 runs to 15 residues. Per the germline V gene, CDR1 is SGHDT and CDR2 is YYEEEE. The CDR3 is CASSVTGRLGNTIYF. The CDR3 coding sequence is TGTGCCAGCAGCGTGACAGGCCGGCTAGGAAACACCATATATTTT.

CDR3 DNA: TGTGCCAGCAGTGAAGTCCGTGAGCAGTTCTTC. Translation gives CASSEVREQFF. The chain uses TRBV6-1 and TRBJ2-1; D not certain. Looked up from germline, CDR1 is MNHNS and CDR2 is SASEGT. This CDR3 contains 11 residues. Trimming took 1 base from V and 9 from J, leaving 4 bases between them.

This clone was recorded a few times. Other DNA sequences in this sample translate to the same CDR3. V and J are TRBV12-3 or TRBV12-4 and TRBJ1-4, with D hard to call. The CDR3 consists of 11 residues. The germline V and J ends were trimmed by 3 bases and 8 bases, with 4 bases remaining between them. The CDR3 loop is CASSFREKLFF. The DNA for the CDR3 is TGTGCCAGCAGTTTTAGAGAAAAACTGTTTTTT.